This TCR beta chain is from a study of OX40 agonist ivuxolimab in advanced cancers. Data came from immunoSEQ multiplex PCR; TCRdb stores just in-frame clones and leaves some out. This table holds around 86,000 clones, about 92% found once. This sequence originates from an adult with an advanced solid tumor such as melanoma, head and neck, liver or kidney cancer. The starting material was CD4+ or CD8+ T cells sorted from blood, obtained in a trial of the OX40 agonist ivuxolimab.

CDR3 nucleotide sequence: TGTGCCAGTAGTATAACAGGTTACAATGAGCAGTTCTTC. Amino acid sequence: CASSITGYNEQFF. V usage is TRBV19 and J usage is TRBJ2-1; perhaps TRBD1 as D (5 bases). The CDR3 has 13 residues. The germline gives CDR1 LNHDA, CDR2 SQIVND (reference sequence). With 2 bases removed from V and 4 bases from J, the gap between germline ends came to 6 bases.